This T cell receptor (beta chain) was sequenced in a study of beta chain features in type 1 diabetes. Regarding this clone: What it binds is unknown.

Sequencing targeted expressed TCRB transcripts, as all isolated RNA had been reverse transcribed. Produced via immunoSEQ multiplex PCR; TCRdb's table is partial and in-frame only. The sample has 680,000 or so clones, around 15% seen once. Study outcomes and limitations: Type 1 diabetes patients had moderately but significantly shorter TCRB CDR3s in all four CD4+ subsets.

Sorting with CD45RO/CCR7/CD25/CD127/CD95/CD27 yielded naive, central memory, regulatory and stem-like memory CD4+ cells. The receptor's source is a man in his late teens or twenties with type 1 diabetes. The sample consisted of naive CD4+ T cells from blood.

CDR3 sequence reads: CASSQVSRGPDTQYF. In nucleotides, the CDR3 is TGTGCCAGCAGCCAAGTTTCCCGGGGGCCAGATACGCAGTATTTT. V and J are TRBV4-2 and TRBJ2-3; D might be TRBD1 or TRBD2, each matching 6 bases. The CDR3 consists of 15 residues. Trimming took 1 base from V and 4 from J, leaving 12 bases between them. Per germline, CDR1 LGHNA and CDR2 YNFKEQ.